This entry is about one T cell receptor beta chain. Its specificity is not known. Profiled with immunoSEQ multiplex PCR; TCRdb holds only in-frame clones, not every one. Here the sample spans tens of thousands of clones, around 90% being singletons. Peripheral blood came from all dose cohorts at three timepoints. These data come from a study of OX40 agonist ivuxolimab in advanced cancers. On the study more broadly: Subjects had a mean age of around 60 years, with a range of about 23 to 79; more than 70% were male. Findings of the study overall: Expanded clones were, on average, more numerous among CD8+ T cells than CD4+.

Sequencing was performed on CD4+ or CD8+ T cells sorted from blood, taken in a trial of the OX40 agonist ivuxolimab. The TCR was taken from an adult with an advanced solid tumor such as melanoma, head and neck, liver or kidney cancer.

The CDR3 region is CASSLGDINYEQYF. CDR3 coding DNA: TGTGCCAGCAGTTTGGGCGACATTAACTACGAGCAGTACTTC. The rearrangement uses TRBV28 and TRBJ2-7; D is unresolved. Trimming cost V 3 bases and J 3 bases, with 12 bases left between them. CDR1 is MDHEN, CDR2 SYDVKM, per germline. This CDR3 has 14 residues.